The clone carrying this T cell receptor beta chain is medium-sized (0.01 to 0.1%). The data are from a study of blood T cell repertoires in COVID-19. As for the study in general: The United States, Italy and Spain provided the acute and convalescent COVID-19 samples. Sources were T cells, B-cell-depleted T cells, or PBMCs; the material itself was cDNA or gDNA.

Symptom resolution, clearance, or two negative PCRs marked donors in Cohort 3 as recovered. V lost 7 bases and J 4 bases, leaving 17 bases between the germline ends. Germline V lookup: CDR1 LGHNA, CDR2 YSLEER. The CDR3 spans 16 residues. Clones were read by immunoSEQ multiplex PCR, and TCRdb kept only the in-frame ones, dropping some. The sample lists roughly 220,000 clones, 88% occurring once. The chain carries TRBV4-3 and TRBJ1-6; tentative D call: TRBD1 (5 bases). This clonotype was sampled from a woman aged 25 to 39 who had recovered from COVID-19. Source material: PBMCs or T cells enriched from blood (not recorded which). CDR3 nucleotide sequence: TGCGCCAGCACAAAGAGCGGGACGGGTTATAATTCACCCCTCCACTTT. This gives the protein CASTKSGTGYNSPLHF.